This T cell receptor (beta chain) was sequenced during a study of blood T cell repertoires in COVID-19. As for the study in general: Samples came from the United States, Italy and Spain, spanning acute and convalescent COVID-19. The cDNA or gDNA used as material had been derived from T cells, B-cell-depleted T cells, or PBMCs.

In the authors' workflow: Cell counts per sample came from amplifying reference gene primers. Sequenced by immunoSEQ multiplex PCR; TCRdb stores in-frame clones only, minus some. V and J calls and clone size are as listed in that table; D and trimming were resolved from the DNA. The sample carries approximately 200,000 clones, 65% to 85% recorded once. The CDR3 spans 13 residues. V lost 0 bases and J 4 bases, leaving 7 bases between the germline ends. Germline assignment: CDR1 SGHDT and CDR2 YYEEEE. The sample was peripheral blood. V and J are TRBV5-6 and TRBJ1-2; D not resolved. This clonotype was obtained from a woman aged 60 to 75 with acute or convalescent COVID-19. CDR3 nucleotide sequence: TGTGCCAGCAGCTTGGCCGGAGTCTATGGCTACACCTTC. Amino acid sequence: CASSLAGVYGYTF.